This entry describes one T cell receptor (beta chain). This record belongs to a study of T cell changes during pregnancy in multiple sclerosis. Some clones are missing from TCRdb's copy, which holds only in-frame ones; the method was immunoSEQ multiplex PCR. This table has more than 25,000 clones, 87% appearing once. Germline V gives CDR1 SGHTA, CDR2 FQGTGA. CDR3 length equals 16 residues. V shed 5 bases, J shed 7 bases, and the junction held 13 bases outside the gene matches. V gene TRBV7-3 combines with J gene TRBJ2-1; 8 nucleotides line up with TRBD2. The sequencing here drew on CD8+ T cells from peripheral blood mononuclear cells, taken in the first trimester of pregnancy. The sequence came from a female donor with multiple sclerosis, enrolled in a pregnancy study. CDR3 nucleotides: TGTGCCAGCAGCCTCCTCGGGGGACTAGATCTTAATGAGCAGTTCTTC. Translation gives CASSLLGGLDLNEQFF.